Presented here are 22 T cell receptor beta chains from one specimen sequenced in a study of cytomegalovirus exposure and HLA in healthy donors. The primer mix had 60 Vbeta and 13 Jbeta primers. Assay used: immunoSEQ multiplex PCR; TCRdb lists only in-frame clones, some missing. Of fewer than 150,000 clones listed, 74% are singletons. Sequences were obtained from PBMCs. All receptors derive from a woman aged 45 to 65 in good health and CMV-seropositive.

This rearrangement joins TRBV27 to TRBJ2-7; 12 bases map to TRBD1. The CDR3 has 17 residues. From germline, CDR1 is MNHEY and CDR2 SMNVEV (reference sequence). Germline trimming cut 4 bases from V and 7 bases from J; bases unmatched to any gene: 14. The CDR3 loop is CASSWIAPGQGAQEQYF. The CDR3 nucleotides are TGTGCCAGCAGTTGGATCGCCCCGGGACAGGGGGCTCAGGAGCAGTACTTC.

This clone was counted a few times. The genes are TRBV15 and TRBJ2-5; tentatively, D is TRBD1 (6 bases). Trimming removed 1 base from V and 4 bases from J, with 13 bases in between. This CDR3 is 15 amino acids long. The germline CDR1 and CDR2 sequences are LNHNV and YYDKDF (reference sequence). CDR3: CATSRAHTGTETQYF. The DNA of the CDR3 is TGTGCCACCAGCAGAGCACATACAGGGACAGAGACCCAGTACTTC.

The chain couples TRBV12-5 to TRBJ1-5; 8 positions agree with TRBD1. The CDR3 extends over 14 amino acids. V lost 5 bases to trimming and J lost 4 bases; unmatched junction nucleotides: 4. Germline V gene lookup returns CDR1 LGHNT and CDR2 FRNRAP. CDR3 sequence reads: CASGTGQVNQPQHF. In DNA form, the CDR3 reads TGTGCTAGTGGTACGGGACAGGTGAATCAGCCCCAGCATTTT. Using reference TRBV12-5 and TRBJ1-5 for the parts outside the CDR3, the full variable domain is DARVTQTPRHKVTEMGQEVTMRCQPILGHNTVFWYRQTMMQGLELLAYFRNRAPLDDSGMPKDRFSAEMPDATLATLKIQPSEPRDSAVYFCASGTGQVNQPQHFGDGTRLSIL.

This chain connects TRBV5-1 to TRBJ2-7, with TRBD1 identical over 8 bases. This CDR3 comprises 15 residues. V was clipped by 4 bases and J by 6 bases; unmatched bases: 12. Looked up from germline, CDR1 is SGHRS and CDR2 is YFSETQ. CDR3: CASSTRTGKDVEQYF. The CDR3 DNA sequence: TGCGCCAGCAGCACTAGGACAGGGAAGGATGTCGAGCAGTACTTC.

The J gene is TRBJ2-5, the V gene TRBV4-2; 9 positions agree with TRBD2. CDR3 size: 16 residues. The germline gives CDR1 LGHNA, CDR2 YNFKEQ. J lost 2 bases, V lost 0 bases, and 4 bases had no gene match. The CDR3 is CASSQDGAGGQETQYF. In DNA, the CDR3 is TGTGCCAGCAGCCAAGATGGGGCGGGGGGGCAAGAGACCCAGTACTTC.

This chain connects TRBV7-9 to TRBJ2-1; 9 bases match TRBD2. V gave up 1 base and J gave up 8 bases; unmatched junction bases: 6. Germline loops: CDR1 SEHNR, CDR2 FQNEAQ (reference sequence). The CDR3 length is 15 residues. The CDR3 DNA reads TGTGCCAGCAGCTTAGGTCTAGCGGGGACCGATGAGCAGTTCTTC. This codes for CASSLGLAGTDEQFF.

The chain has TRBV6-1 and TRBJ1-6; 8 bases match TRBD1. V trimming: 6 bases; J trimming: 7 bases; junction bases outside the gene matches: 5. The CDR3 covers 14 residues. The germline V gene has CDR1 MNHNS and CDR2 SASEGT. CDR3 loop: CASSWTGPNSPLHF. CDR3 DNA sequence: TGTGCCAGCAGCTGGACAGGGCCCAATTCACCCCTCCACTTT.

The CDR3 reads CASRRDFGDTEAFF. CDR3 nucleotides: TGTGCCAGCAGACGGGACTTCGGGGACACTGAAGCTTTCTTT. The chain recombines TRBV6-4 with TRBJ1-1, with D possibly being TRBD1 (5 bases). CDR3 length: 14 residues. Trimming removed 6 bases at V and 3 bases at J, with 14 bases between. Per the germline V gene, CDR1 is MRHNA and CDR2 is SNTAGT.

The chain couples TRBV2 to TRBJ2-5, with a possible D match to TRBD2 (5 bases). The J call is doubtful: the DNA matches TRBJ2-7 better. The CDR3 extends over 13 amino acids. Germline loops: CDR1 SNHLY, CDR2 FYNNEI. In DNA form, the CDR3 reads TGTGCCAGCAAGCGGCCGGGCACCTACGAGCAGTACTTC. Encoded protein: CASKRPGTYEQYF.

J is TRBJ2-2 and V is TRBV4-2; TRBD2 agrees at 9 bases. The germline V gene has CDR1 LGHNA and CDR2 YNFKEQ. The CDR3 loop spans 20 amino acids. After removal of 0 bases from V and 2 bases from J, the junction contained 13 bases not matched to a gene. The chain's CDR3 is CASSQDPQAGGVGNTGELFF. The DNA of the CDR3 is TGTGCCAGCAGCCAAGATCCACAAGCGGGGGGCGTTGGTAACACCGGGGAGCTGTTTTTT.

The rearrangement joins TRBV15 to TRBJ2-3; 7 bases are a match to TRBD2. This CDR3 is 17 amino acids long. Germline V gene lookup returns CDR1 LNHNV and CDR2 YYDKDF (reference sequence). With V trimmed by 1 base and J by 1 base, 8 bases remained unmatched. In DNA, the CDR3 is TGTGCCACCAGCAGAGGGGGGAGGGCGTCACGCACAGATACGCAGTATTTT. Its protein product is CATSRGGRASRTDTQYF.

This clone was counted a few times. The chain combines TRBV4-2 with TRBJ2-5; weak D call: TRBD2 (6 bases). Per the germline V gene, CDR1 is LGHNA and CDR2 is YNFKEQ. The CDR3 is made up of 18 amino acids. V lost 0 bases and J 5 bases, leaving 22 bases between the germline ends. The CDR3 DNA reads as TGTGCCAGCAGCCAAGAAATGATGGGAGGCCCGGAGGTGGAGACCCAGTACTTC. This encodes CASSQEMMGGPEVETQYF.

V is TRBV2 and J is TRBJ1-3, with D perhaps matching TRBD1 (5 bases). The CDR3 spans 14 residues. Germline-derived CDR1 and CDR2 are SNHLY and FYNNEI. Trimming took 7 bases from V and 4 from J, leaving 14 bases between them. Here the CDR3 DNA reads TGTGCCAGCACCCCCCTGCGGGGGGGAAACACCATATATTTT. This codes for CASTPLRGGNTIYF.

CDR3 sequence (DNA): TGTGCCACTAAGCCTTCCCTCACGACCTACGAGCAGTACTTC. Translating it yields CATKPSLTTYEQYF. This chain uses TRBV7-8 with TRBJ2-7; no firm D call. This CDR3 has 14 amino acids. The ends were cut back, 10 bases at V and 2 bases at J, with 18 bases in the middle. CDR1 is SGHVS, CDR2 FQNEAQ, per germline. The entire variable domain, with the rest obtained from reference TRBV7-8 and TRBJ2-7, is as follows: GAGVSQSPRYKVAKRGQDVALRCDPISGHVSLFWYQQALGQGPEFLTYFQNEAQLDKSGLPSDRFFAERPEGSVSTLKIQRTQQEDSAVYLCATKPSLTTYEQYFGPGTRLTVT.

About this clone itself: The sample carries other DNA sequences with the same CDR3. The chain combines TRBV10-1 with TRBJ2-3; a weak D match, TRBD1 (5 bases). Between the trimmed V and J ends, which lost 3 bases and 2 bases, there was a span of 6 bases. Germline lookup yields CDR1 WNHNN and CDR2 SYGVQD (reference sequence). This CDR3 is 13 amino acids long. The CDR3 nucleotides read TGCGCCAGCAGTGAAGGGGCCACAGATACGCAGTATTTT. This gives the protein CASSEGATDTQYF.

This chain links TRBV9 with TRBJ2-2; tentatively, D is TRBD2 (6 bases). The CDR3 covers 16 residues. Deletions cut 0 bases from V and 0 bases from J, with 9 bases between. Germline V gene lookup returns CDR1 SGDLS and CDR2 YYNGEE. CDR3 bases: TGTGCCAGCAGCGTAGGGGGCGGGGCGAACACCGGGGAGCTGTTTTTT. Encoded protein: CASSVGGGANTGELFF.

The rearrangement links TRBV30 to TRBJ2-2; TRBD2 matches at 8 bases. CDR1 GTSNPN and CDR2 SVGIG come from the germline V gene (reference sequence). J was trimmed by 8 bases and V by 4 bases; bases with no gene match: 9. The CDR3 contains 14 residues. CDR3 loop: CAWMGPGGAGELFF. In DNA, the CDR3 is TGTGCCTGGATGGGCCCGGGGGGGGCTGGGGAGCTGTTTTTT.

The chain recombines TRBV9 with TRBJ1-1; D unclear. Per the germline V gene, CDR1 is SGDLS and CDR2 is YYNGEE. The CDR3 sequence is 12 residues long. V was clipped by 3 bases and J by 7 bases, with 10 bases between them. This chain's CDR3 is CASSASHSEAFF. As DNA, the CDR3 is TGTGCCAGCAGCGCTAGCCACAGTGAAGCTTTCTTT.

This clone was seen just once. The gene calls are TRBV19 and TRBJ1-1; tentatively, D is TRBD1 (5 bases). V was trimmed by 0 bases and J by 4 bases, leaving 18 bases between them. This CDR3 region has 17 residues. Looked up from germline, CDR1 is LNHDA and CDR2 is SQIVND (reference sequence). The CDR3 is CASSIDALLQGSTEAFF. The DNA of the CDR3 is TGTGCCAGTAGTATAGATGCGCTTCTTCAGGGATCCACTGAAGCTTTCTTT.

This sequence joins TRBV5-6 and TRBJ1-2; D is ambiguous. The V end was cut by 0 bases, the J end by 8 bases, with 11 bases between. Looked up from germline, CDR1 is SGHDT and CDR2 is YYEEEE. CDR3 length: 13 residues. The CDR3 loop is CASSLVPGQGYTF. CDR3 coding DNA: TGTGCCAGCAGCTTGGTGCCAGGCCAGGGCTACACCTTC.

The V gene is TRBV11-1, the J gene TRBJ1-6; D not certain. CDR1 is SGHAT, CDR2 FQDESV, per germline (reference sequence). The V end lost 3 bases, the J end lost 7 bases, and 7 bases lay between the germline ends. The CDR3 totals 13 residues. The CDR3 coding sequence is TGTGCCAGCAGCTTGAGCGGAAATTCACCCCTCCACTTT. This gives the protein CASSLSGNSPLHF.

This clone has a handful of counts. The V and J genes are TRBV19 and TRBJ2-3; possible D gene TRBD2, 7 bases. Germline V lookup: CDR1 LNHDA, CDR2 SQIVND (reference sequence). V dropped 4 bases and J dropped 0 bases, with 20 bases sitting between them. The CDR3 has 18 residues. CDR3: CASSKKGGTLTSTDTQYF. For the CDR3, the DNA is TGTGCCAGTAGTAAGAAGGGGGGGACCTTAACGAGCACAGATACGCAGTATTTT.